This is a list of T cell receptor beta chains from one sample in a study of blood T cell repertoires in COVID-19. TCRdb's copy holds only in-frame clones and misses some; the assay was immunoSEQ multiplex PCR. This table has hundreds of thousands of clones, 87% appearing once. The sequenced sample was PBMCs or T cells enriched from blood (not recorded which). The receptors shown here come from a woman aged 18 to 35 with acute COVID-19. The CDR3 runs from the conserved cysteine through the conserved F or W. Fields, in order: V gene, J gene, D gene, clone size, CDR3 length, CDR3 protein, CDR3 DNA. The D gene is left open where the match is weak. Not every row has a clone size; where given, it reads once, few, many or a size class.

v_gene: TRBV19
j_gene: TRBJ1-2
d_gene: .
abundance: .
len: 15
CDR3aa: CASSRTRGVGYGYTF
CDR3nt: TGTGCCAGTAGTCGAACGCGGGGCGTCGGCTATGGCTACACCTTC

v_gene: TRBV6-5
j_gene: TRBJ1-4
d_gene: .
abundance: .
len: 13
CDR3aa: CASGEREAEKLFF
CDR3nt: TGTGCCAGCGGGGAGAGGGAGGCGGAAAAACTGTTTTTT

v_gene: TRBV29-1
j_gene: TRBJ1-2
d_gene: .
abundance: .
len: 12
CDR3aa: CSAVTTNYGYTF
CDR3nt: TGCAGCGCAGTGACAACTAACTATGGCTACACCTTC

v_gene: TRBV28
j_gene: TRBJ2-1
d_gene: .
abundance: .
len: 13
CDR3aa: CASRLADYNEQFF
CDR3nt: TGTGCCAGCAGGTTAGCGGACTACAATGAGCAGTTCTTC

v_gene: TRBV25-1
j_gene: TRBJ1-2
d_gene: TRBD1
abundance: .
len: 13
CDR3aa: CASRETGVGGYTF
CDR3nt: TGTGCCAGCAGAGAAACAGGGGTCGGAGGCTACACCTTC

v_gene: TRBV19
j_gene: TRBJ2-1
d_gene: TRBD2
abundance: .
len: 16
CDR3aa: CASSTPGLAGGHEQFF
CDR3nt: TGTGCCAGTAGTACCCCCGGACTAGCGGGGGGGCATGAGCAGTTCTTC

v_gene: TRBV28
j_gene: TRBJ1-1
d_gene: .
abundance: .
len: 11
CDR3aa: CASSQTGYAFF
CDR3nt: TGTGCCAGCAGCCAAACAGGGTACGCTTTCTTT

v_gene: TRBV9
j_gene: TRBJ1-4
d_gene: .
abundance: once
len: 16
CDR3aa: CASSVLGGAEGEKLFF
CDR3nt: TGTGCCAGCAGCGTGCTGGGGGGTGCGGAGGGTGAAAAACTGTTTTTT

v_gene: TRBV5-5
j_gene: TRBJ1-5
d_gene: .
abundance: .
len: 14
CDR3aa: CASSLAHSNQPQHF
CDR3nt: TGTGCCAGCAGCTTGGCACACAGCAATCAGCCCCAGCATTTT

v_gene: TRBV7-9
j_gene: TRBJ2-1
d_gene: .
abundance: .
len: 12
CDR3aa: CASSLAGFWQFF
CDR3nt: TGTGCCAGCAGCTTGGCGGGATTTTGGCAGTTCTTC

v_gene: TRBV28
j_gene: TRBJ2-5
d_gene: TRBD2
abundance: once
len: 15
CDR3aa: CASSLLGRAQETQYF
CDR3nt: TGTGCCAGCAGTCTCCTCGGGAGGGCCCAAGAGACCCAGTACTTC

v_gene: TRBV5-1
j_gene: TRBJ2-1
d_gene: .
abundance: .
len: 16
CDR3aa: CASSLAGVTSYNEQFF
CDR3nt: TGCGCCAGCAGCTTGGCCGGGGTAACCTCCTACAATGAGCAGTTCTTC

v_gene: TRBV4-3
j_gene: TRBJ2-1
d_gene: TRBD2
abundance: few
len: 16
CDR3aa: CASSQEISGRYNEQFF
CDR3nt: TGCGCCAGCAGCCAAGAAATCAGCGGGAGGTACAATGAGCAGTTCTTC

v_gene: TRBV4-1
j_gene: TRBJ2-5
d_gene: TRBD1
abundance: few
len: 13
CDR3aa: CASSTGGQETQYF
CDR3nt: TGCGCCAGCAGCACAGGGGGCCAAGAGACCCAGTACTTC

v_gene: TRBV9
j_gene: TRBJ2-3
d_gene: TRBD2
abundance: .
len: 16
CDR3aa: CASSVGGGSSTDTQYF
CDR3nt: TGTGCCAGCAGCGTAGGTGGCGGGAGCAGCACAGATACGCAGTATTTT

v_gene: TRBV24-1
j_gene: TRBJ2-5
d_gene: .
abundance: .
len: 12
CDR3aa: CATSDFLQARYF
CDR3nt: TGTGCCACCAGTGATTTTCTACAGGCGCGGTACTTC

v_gene: TRBV15
j_gene: TRBJ2-3
d_gene: .
abundance: .
len: 16
CDR3aa: CATSRDSGFSTDTQYF
CDR3nt: TGTGCCACCAGCAGAGATTCCGGTTTCTCCACAGATACGCAGTATTTT

v_gene: TRBV19
j_gene: TRBJ1-3
d_gene: .
abundance: .
len: 14
CDR3aa: CASRFGFSGNTIYF
CDR3nt: TGTGCCAGTAGATTCGGGTTCTCTGGAAACACCATATATTTT

v_gene: TRBV4-3
j_gene: TRBJ2-7
d_gene: TRBD1
abundance: few
len: 16
CDR3aa: CASSQDFSGTVYEQYF
CDR3nt: TGCGCCAGCAGCCAAGATTTCAGTGGGACAGTCTACGAGCAGTACTTC

v_gene: TRBV7-6
j_gene: TRBJ1-3
d_gene: TRBD1
abundance: .
len: 15
CDR3aa: CASSIQGAWGNTIYF
CDR3nt: TGTGCCAGCAGCATACAGGGGGCCTGGGGAAACACCATATATTTT

v_gene: TRBV7-9
j_gene: TRBJ2-4
d_gene: TRBD2
abundance: .
len: 16
CDR3aa: CASSSPKASGANIQYF
CDR3nt: TGTGCCAGCAGCTCTCCTAAGGCTAGCGGGGCAAACATTCAGTACTTC

v_gene: TRBV5-1
j_gene: TRBJ2-7
d_gene: TRBD1
abundance: .
len: 13
CDR3aa: CASSLGQDYEQYF
CDR3nt: TGCGCCAGCAGCTTAGGACAGGACTACGAGCAGTACTTC

v_gene: TRBV6-5
j_gene: TRBJ1-2
d_gene: .
abundance: .
len: 11
CDR3aa: CASTDRGGYTF
CDR3nt: TGTGCCAGCACCGACCGGGGTGGCTACACCTTC

v_gene: TRBV18
j_gene: TRBJ2-7
d_gene: TRBD2
abundance: .
len: 15
CDR3aa: CASSDIAGSSYEQYF
CDR3nt: TGTGCCAGCTCGGACATAGCGGGAAGTTCCTACGAGCAGTACTTC

v_gene: TRBV7-2
j_gene: TRBJ2-1
d_gene: TRBD2
abundance: .
len: 14
CDR3aa: CASSLDGGRIEQFF
CDR3nt: TGTGCCAGCAGCTTAGATGGCGGGAGAATTGAGCAGTTCTTC

v_gene: TRBV27
j_gene: TRBJ2-3
d_gene: TRBD2
abundance: .
len: 18
CDR3aa: CASKVGLAGGERLDTQYF
CDR3nt: TGTGCCAGCAAGGTCGGACTAGCGGGGGGGGAACGGTTAGATACGCAGTATTTT

v_gene: TRBV28
j_gene: TRBJ2-5
d_gene: TRBD1
abundance: once
len: 15
CDR3aa: CASSLGTGGWETQYF
CDR3nt: TGTGCCAGCAGTTTAGGGACAGGGGGCTGGGAGACCCAGTACTTC

v_gene: TRBV19
j_gene: TRBJ1-1
d_gene: .
abundance: once
len: 15
CDR3aa: CASSIVVVGGTEAFF
CDR3nt: TGTGCCAGTAGTATAGTAGTCGTGGGAGGCACTGAAGCTTTCTTT

v_gene: TRBV5-1
j_gene: TRBJ1-2
d_gene: TRBD1
abundance: .
len: 15
CDR3aa: CASSGRDRSSYGYTF
CDR3nt: TGCGCCAGCAGCGGACGGGACAGGAGTTCCTATGGCTACACCTTC

v_gene: TRBV28
j_gene: TRBJ2-7
d_gene: TRBD2
abundance: .
len: 16
CDR3aa: CASDSGRGLGSYEQYF
CDR3nt: TGTGCCAGCGATTCGGGGCGTGGACTAGGGTCCTACGAGCAGTACTTC

v_gene: TRBV11-2
j_gene: TRBJ2-7
d_gene: .
abundance: few
len: 14
CDR3aa: CASSLGQFSYEQYF
CDR3nt: TGTGCCAGCAGCTTAGGGCAGTTCTCCTACGAGCAGTACTTC

v_gene: TRBV15
j_gene: TRBJ1-6
d_gene: .
abundance: once
len: 13
CDR3aa: CATGGRTDSPLHF
CDR3nt: TGTGCCACCGGTGGCAGGACTGATTCACCCCTCCACTTT

v_gene: TRBV15
j_gene: TRBJ1-2
d_gene: .
abundance: .
len: 16
CDR3aa: CATSRDRGDLNYGYTF
CDR3nt: TGTGCCACCAGCAGAGATCGAGGCGACCTTAACTATGGCTACACCTTC

v_gene: TRBV5-5
j_gene: TRBJ2-7
d_gene: .
abundance: once
len: 13
CDR3aa: CASMSSSGTPKYF
CDR3nt: TGTGCCAGCATGTCATCTTCCGGGACACCAAAATACTTC

v_gene: TRBV29-1
j_gene: TRBJ1-5
d_gene: .
abundance: .
len: 14
CDR3aa: CSRTGRYSNQPQHF
CDR3nt: TGCAGCCGGACTGGCAGATATAGCAATCAGCCCCAGCATTTT

v_gene: TRBV24-1
j_gene: TRBJ1-2
d_gene: TRBD1
abundance: .
len: 15
CDR3aa: CATSDTGQGFYGYTF
CDR3nt: TGTGCCACCAGTGACACGGGACAGGGTTTCTATGGCTACACCTTC

v_gene: TRBV19
j_gene: TRBJ1-1
d_gene: TRBD1
abundance: .
len: 15
CDR3aa: CASRKGASMNTEAFF
CDR3nt: TGTGCCAGTAGGAAGGGGGCCTCCATGAACACTGAAGCTTTCTTT

v_gene: TRBV7-2
j_gene: TRBJ2-2
d_gene: TRBD2
abundance: once
len: 17
CDR3aa: CASSLKTSGVYTGELFF
CDR3nt: TGTGCCAGCAGCTTAAAGACTAGCGGGGTTTACACCGGGGAGCTGTTTTTT

v_gene: TRBV28
j_gene: TRBJ1-2
d_gene: .
abundance: .
len: 14
CDR3aa: CASRNWGGAGGYTF
CDR3nt: TGTGCCAGCAGGAACTGGGGGGGGGCTGGTGGCTACACCTTC

v_gene: TRBV9
j_gene: TRBJ1-5
d_gene: .
abundance: once
len: 15
CDR3aa: CASSVGGNSNQPQHF
CDR3nt: TGTGCCAGCAGCGTAGGAGGGAATAGCAATCAGCCCCAGCATTTT

v_gene: TRBV6-2/TRBV6-3
j_gene: TRBJ2-7
d_gene: .
abundance: .
len: 13
CDR3aa: CASSAGQSYEQYF
CDR3nt: TGTGCCAGCAGTGCTGGACAGTCTTACGAGCAGTACTTC

v_gene: TRBV5-6
j_gene: TRBJ2-7
d_gene: .
abundance: .
len: 16
CDR3aa: CASSLGLSLVIYEQYF
CDR3nt: TGTGCCAGCAGCTTGGGTTTGTCACTAGTAATTTACGAGCAGTACTTC

v_gene: TRBV7-9
j_gene: TRBJ1-5
d_gene: .
abundance: .
len: 12
CDR3aa: CASSSTGQPQHF
CDR3nt: TGTGCCAGCAGCTCCACAGGCCAGCCCCAGCATTTT

v_gene: TRBV2
j_gene: TRBJ2-2
d_gene: .
abundance: .
len: 15
CDR3aa: CASRKGGGNTGELFF
CDR3nt: TGTGCCAGCAGAAAGGGAGGGGGTAACACCGGGGAGCTGTTTTTT

v_gene: TRBV15
j_gene: TRBJ2-1
d_gene: TRBD2
abundance: .
len: 17
CDR3aa: CATSTEPGLAGRGEQFF
CDR3nt: TGTGCCACCAGCACCGAACCGGGACTAGCGGGTAGGGGTGAGCAGTTCTTC

v_gene: TRBV28
j_gene: TRBJ2-1
d_gene: .
abundance: .
len: 14
CDR3aa: CASSLSVDFNEQFF
CDR3nt: TGTGCCAGCAGTTTAAGCGTAGATTTCAATGAGCAGTTCTTC

v_gene: TRBV30
j_gene: TRBJ2-1
d_gene: TRBD2
abundance: .
len: 15
CDR3aa: CAWSLGLAGDDEQFF
CDR3nt: TGTGCCTGGAGTCTCGGACTAGCGGGAGATGATGAGCAGTTCTTC

v_gene: TRBV6-5
j_gene: TRBJ2-5
d_gene: .
abundance: .
len: 15
CDR3aa: CASSPHYRDQETQYF
CDR3nt: TGTGCCAGCAGTCCCCACTACAGGGACCAAGAGACCCAGTACTTC

v_gene: TRBV19
j_gene: TRBJ2-3
d_gene: TRBD1
abundance: .
len: 15
CDR3aa: CASKDRGSSTDTQYF
CDR3nt: TGTGCCAGTAAGGACAGGGGCTCTAGCACAGATACGCAGTATTTT

v_gene: TRBV7-6
j_gene: TRBJ1-3
d_gene: .
abundance: .
len: 15
CDR3aa: CASSLGSISGNTIYF
CDR3nt: TGTGCCAGCAGCTTAGGCTCTATTTCGGGAAACACCATATATTTT

v_gene: TRBV5-1
j_gene: TRBJ1-2
d_gene: .
abundance: .
len: 13
CDR3aa: CASSLVGEDGYTF
CDR3nt: TGCGCCAGCAGCTTGGTCGGAGAGGATGGCTACACCTTC

v_gene: TRBV13
j_gene: TRBJ2-7
d_gene: TRBD1
abundance: .
len: 16
CDR3aa: CASSAKPGQGTYEQYF
CDR3nt: TGTGCCAGCAGCGCAAAGCCGGGACAGGGGACCTACGAGCAGTACTTC

v_gene: TRBV24-1
j_gene: TRBJ2-1
d_gene: .
abundance: .
len: 12
CDR3aa: CATSDPGNEQFF
CDR3nt: TGTGCCACCAGTGATCCAGGGAATGAGCAGTTCTTC

v_gene: TRBV5-1
j_gene: TRBJ2-1
d_gene: .
abundance: .
len: 14
CDR3aa: CASSLGASSNEQFF
CDR3nt: TGCGCCAGCAGCTTGGGGGCTAGCTCGAATGAGCAGTTCTTC

v_gene: TRBV2
j_gene: TRBJ2-7
d_gene: .
abundance: .
len: 13
CDR3aa: CATSGQGGYEQYF
CDR3nt: TGTGCCACCTCTGGGCAGGGGGGCTACGAGCAGTACTTC

v_gene: TRBV24-1
j_gene: TRBJ2-3
d_gene: TRBD2
abundance: .
len: 20
CDR3aa: CATSDTFGSGMSLGTDTQYF
CDR3nt: TGTGCCACCAGTGACACGTTTGGTAGCGGGATGAGTTTGGGCACAGATACGCAGTATTTT

v_gene: TRBV27
j_gene: TRBJ1-2
d_gene: .
abundance: .
len: 15
CDR3aa: CASSLSAGSVGGYTF
CDR3nt: TGTGCCAGCAGTTTATCTGCAGGGTCAGTGGGCGGCTACACCTTC

v_gene: TRBV7-8
j_gene: TRBJ2-7
d_gene: TRBD2
abundance: .
len: 15
CDR3aa: CASSLAVAGIYEQYF
CDR3nt: TGTGCCAGCAGCTTAGCGGTAGCGGGAATCTACGAGCAGTACTTC

v_gene: TRBV5-6
j_gene: TRBJ1-5
d_gene: .
abundance: .
len: 18
CDR3aa: CASSRRGLTGIRNQPQHF
CDR3nt: TGTGCCAGCAGCCGCAGGGGCCTTACAGGGATTCGCAATCAGCCCCAGCATTTT

v_gene: TRBV9
j_gene: TRBJ1-5
d_gene: .
abundance: .
len: 13
CDR3aa: CASSVDRVGAQHF
CDR3nt: TGTGCCAGCAGCGTAGACAGGGTAGGGGCCCAGCATTTT